This T cell receptor (beta chain) was sequenced for a study of early T cells in non-severe SARS-CoV-2 infection. About the study: It was bulk RNA from unsorted whole blood that was sequenced, and the chains were unpaired.

Study-wide points: Private and CD4 specificities were missed by VDJdb matching, skewed to anti-spike CD8.

Unique molecular identifiers were attached to individual cDNA molecules. TCRdb reprocessed the 5' RACE reads via MiXCR and lists one record per CDR3 protein. The sample has 25,000 to 30,000 distinct CDR3 sequences, 3.5% to 5.5% seen once. From germline, CDR1 is MGHRA and CDR2 YSYEKL. The CDR3 length is 15 residues. V gave up 0 bases and J gave up 4 bases, with 12 bases separating them. This clonotype was recorded at least ten times. Its antigen is still unknown. The TCR comes from an adult who was a healthcare worker with PCR-confirmed SARS-CoV-2 infection or an uninfected control (not recorded which). The chain has TRBV4-1 and TRBJ1-1; D possibly corresponds to TRBD1 (5 bases). The sequencing input was whole blood. This chain's CDR3 is CASSQEGFRATEAFF. CDR3 sequence (DNA): TGCGCCAGCAGCCAAGAGGGATTCAGGGCCACTGAAGCTTTCTTT.